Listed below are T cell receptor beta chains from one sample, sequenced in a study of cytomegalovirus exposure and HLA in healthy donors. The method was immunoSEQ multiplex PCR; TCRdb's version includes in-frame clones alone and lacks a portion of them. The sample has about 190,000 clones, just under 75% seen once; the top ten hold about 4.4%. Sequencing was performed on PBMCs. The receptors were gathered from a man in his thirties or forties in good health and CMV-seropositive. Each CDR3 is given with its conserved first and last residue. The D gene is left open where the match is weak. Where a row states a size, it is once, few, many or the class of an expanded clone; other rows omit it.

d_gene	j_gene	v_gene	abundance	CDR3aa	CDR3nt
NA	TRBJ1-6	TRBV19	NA	CASSARAVANSPLHF	TGTGCCAGTAGTGCAAGAGCGGTAGCTAATTCACCCCTCCACTTT
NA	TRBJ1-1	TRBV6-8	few	CASSRLLTGGPGTEAFF	TGTGCCAGCTCCAGGCTACTTACGGGGGGCCCGGGGACTGAAGCTTTCTTT
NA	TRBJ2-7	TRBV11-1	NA	CASSIAGRGYEQYF	TGTGCCAGCAGTATAGCCGGCAGGGGATACGAGCAGTACTTC
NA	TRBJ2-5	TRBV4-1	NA	CASSQGRGRETQYF	TGCGCCAGCAGCCAAGGTAGAGGGCGGGAGACCCAGTACTTC
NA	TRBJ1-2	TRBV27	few	CASSSLADYGYTF	TGTGCCAGCAGCTCTTTGGCCGACTATGGCTACACCTTC
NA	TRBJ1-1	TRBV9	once	CASSVQGGSTEAFF	TGTGCCAGCAGCGTACAGGGAGGGAGCACTGAAGCTTTCTTT
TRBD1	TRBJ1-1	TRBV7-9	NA	CASSRDSQTAFF	TGTGCCAGCAGCCGGGACAGCCAGACAGCTTTCTTT
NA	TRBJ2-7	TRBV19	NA	CASSIQQTYEQYF	TGTGCCAGTAGTATACAACAGACCTACGAGCAGTACTTC
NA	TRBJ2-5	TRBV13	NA	CASSLGHRQETQYF	TGTGCCAGCAGCTTGGGACACCGCCAAGAGACCCAGTACTTC
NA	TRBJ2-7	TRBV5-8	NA	CASTLKGGSYEQYF	TGTGCCAGCACCCTAAAGGGAGGCTCCTACGAGCAGTACTTC
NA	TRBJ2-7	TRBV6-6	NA	CATRDTSYEQYF	TGTGCCACCCGGGACACATCCTACGAGCAGTACTTC
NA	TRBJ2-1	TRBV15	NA	CATSRVPSGGRNEQFF	TGTGCCACCAGCAGAGTCCCTTCAGGGGGGCGGAATGAGCAGTTCTTC
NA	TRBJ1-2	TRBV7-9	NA	CASSLKVEVGDGYTF	TGTGCCAGCAGCCTGAAAGTGGAGGTCGGTGATGGCTACACCTTC
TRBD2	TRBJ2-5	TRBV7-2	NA	CASSPRLAGGRETQYF	TGTGCCAGCAGCCCCCGACTAGCGGGGGGGCGTGAGACCCAGTACTTC
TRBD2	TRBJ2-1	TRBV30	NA	CAWGTSGTGEQFF	TGTGCCTGGGGGACTAGCGGGACGGGTGAGCAGTTCTTC
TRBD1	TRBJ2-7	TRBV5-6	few	CASSRTGAEQYF	TGTGCCAGCAGCCGGACAGGGGCCGAGCAGTACTTC
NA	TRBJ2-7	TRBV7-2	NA	CASSPSVGYEQYF	TGTGCCAGCAGCCCTAGCGTGGGTTACGAGCAGTACTTC
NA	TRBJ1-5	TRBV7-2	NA	CASSQQGYSNQPQHF	TGTGCCAGCAGCCAACAGGGCTACAGCAATCAGCCCCAGCATTTT
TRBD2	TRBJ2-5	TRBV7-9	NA	CASNPGGPETQYF	TGTGCCAGCAATCCGGGGGGGCCGGAGACCCAGTACTTC
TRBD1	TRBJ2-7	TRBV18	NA	CASSPGTGDEQYF	TGTGCCAGCTCACCCGGGACAGGAGACGAGCAGTACTTC
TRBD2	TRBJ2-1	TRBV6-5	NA	CATRAGGLDEQFF	TGTGCCACAAGGGCGGGGGGGCTTGATGAGCAGTTCTTC
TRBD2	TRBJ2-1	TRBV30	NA	CAWSFKGLASYNEQFF	TGTGCCTGGAGCTTCAAGGGACTAGCGAGCTACAATGAGCAGTTCTTC
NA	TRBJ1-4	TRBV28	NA	CASISNSEKLFF	TGTGCCAGCATTTCCAATTCCGAAAAACTGTTTTTT
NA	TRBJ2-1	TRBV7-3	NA	CASSSGTAPGRGEQFF	TGTGCCAGCAGCTCTGGGACTGCCCCCGGGCGGGGTGAGCAGTTCTTC